The TCR beta chain described here comes from a study of cytomegalovirus exposure and HLA in healthy donors. The PCR used 60 Vbeta and 13 Jbeta primers. Using immunoSEQ multiplex PCR, the repertoire was profiled, and TCRdb retains in-frame clones only, with some absent. The data hold approximately 100,000 clones, with around 76% observed a single time. The germline V gene has CDR1 SGHVS and CDR2 FNYEAQ. The length of the CDR3 is 14 residues. V shed 4 bases and J 4 bases; nucleotides not matched to a gene: 6. Notes on this clone: What it recognizes is unknown.

Study-wide points: The Asian-associated ancestry cluster reportedly had fewer N-insertions than the roughly 670-donor mean in a later analysis. Altogether, more than 150 TCR beta chains were recorded as cytomegalovirus-associated.

The sample taken for sequencing was PBMCs. The chain carries TRBV7-6 and TRBJ2-7; 8 positions agree with TRBD2. The clonotype comes from a woman aged 45-59 years in good health and CMV-seropositive. DNA for the CDR3: TGTGCCAGCAGCTATAGCGGGATCGGGTACGAGCAGTACTTC. Its protein is CASSYSGIGYEQYF. Full variable domain (outside the CDR3, taken from reference TRBV7-6 and TRBJ2-7): GAGVSQSPRYKVTKRGQDVALRCDPISGHVSLYWYRQALGQGPEFLTYFNYEAQQDKSGLPNDRFSAERPEGSISTLTIQRTEQRDSAMYRCASSYSGIGYEQYFGPGTRLTVT.